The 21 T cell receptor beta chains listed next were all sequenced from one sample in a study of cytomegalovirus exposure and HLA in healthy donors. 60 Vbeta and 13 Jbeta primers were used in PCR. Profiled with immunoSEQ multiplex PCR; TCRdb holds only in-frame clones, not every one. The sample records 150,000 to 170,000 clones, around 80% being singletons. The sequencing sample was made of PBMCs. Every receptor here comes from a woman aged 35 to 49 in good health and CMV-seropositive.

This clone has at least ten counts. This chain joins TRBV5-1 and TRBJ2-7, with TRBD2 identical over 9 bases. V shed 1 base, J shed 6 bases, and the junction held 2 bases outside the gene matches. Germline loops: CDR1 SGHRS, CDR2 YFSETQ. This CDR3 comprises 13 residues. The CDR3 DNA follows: TGCGCCAGCAGCTTGCCGCGGGAGGGCGAGCAGTACTTC. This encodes CASSLPREGEQYF.

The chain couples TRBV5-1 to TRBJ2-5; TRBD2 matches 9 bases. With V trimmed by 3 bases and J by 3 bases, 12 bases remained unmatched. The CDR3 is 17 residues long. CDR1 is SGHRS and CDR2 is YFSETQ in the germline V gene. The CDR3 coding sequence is TGCGCCAGCAGCTGGAGAGGGGTGACTAGCGGAGAAGAGACCCAGTACTTC. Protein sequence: CASSWRGVTSGEETQYF. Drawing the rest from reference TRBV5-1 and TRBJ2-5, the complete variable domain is KAGVTQTPRYLIKTRGQQVTLSCSPISGHRSVSWYQQTPGQGLQFLFEYFSETQRNKGNFPGRFSGRQFSNSRSEMNVSTLELGDSALYLCASSWRGVTSGEETQYFGPGTRLLVL.

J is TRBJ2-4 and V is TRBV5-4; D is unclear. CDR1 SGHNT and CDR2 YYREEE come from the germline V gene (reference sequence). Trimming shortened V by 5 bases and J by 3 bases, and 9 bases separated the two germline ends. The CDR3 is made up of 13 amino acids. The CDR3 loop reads CASRDLGKNIQYF. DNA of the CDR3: TGTGCCAGCAGAGACTTGGGCAAAAACATTCAGTACTTC.

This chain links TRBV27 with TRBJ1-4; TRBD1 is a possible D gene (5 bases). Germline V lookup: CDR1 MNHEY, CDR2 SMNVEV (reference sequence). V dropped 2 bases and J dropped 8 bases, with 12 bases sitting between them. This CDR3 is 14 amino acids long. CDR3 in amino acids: CASSLRQGREKLFF. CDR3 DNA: TGTGCCAGCAGTTTAAGGCAGGGTCGCGAAAAACTGTTTTTT.

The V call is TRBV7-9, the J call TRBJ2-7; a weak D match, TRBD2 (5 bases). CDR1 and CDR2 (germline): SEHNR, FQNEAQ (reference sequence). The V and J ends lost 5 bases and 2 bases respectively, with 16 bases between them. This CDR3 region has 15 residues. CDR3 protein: CASSPREGRPYEQYF. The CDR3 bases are TGTGCCAGCAGCCCGAGGGAAGGACGGCCCTACGAGCAGTACTTC.

CDR3 DNA sequence: TGCAGCGTTGAACCGGGGGGCAAAGGCGGGGAGCTGTTTTTT. This encodes CSVEPGGKGGELFF. V and J are TRBV29-1 and TRBJ2-2; D perhaps matches TRBD2 (7 bases). Germline V gives CDR1 SQVTM, CDR2 ANQGSEA. The length of the CDR3 is 14 residues. The V end lost 2 bases, the J end lost 7 bases, and 14 bases lay between the germline ends.

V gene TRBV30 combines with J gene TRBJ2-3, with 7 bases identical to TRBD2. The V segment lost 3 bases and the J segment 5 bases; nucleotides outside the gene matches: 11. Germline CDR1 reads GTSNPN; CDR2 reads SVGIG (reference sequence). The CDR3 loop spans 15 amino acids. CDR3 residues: CAWSIGSGTVDTQYF. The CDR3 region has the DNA TGTGCCTGGAGCATCGGGAGCGGGACGGTAGATACGCAGTATTTT.

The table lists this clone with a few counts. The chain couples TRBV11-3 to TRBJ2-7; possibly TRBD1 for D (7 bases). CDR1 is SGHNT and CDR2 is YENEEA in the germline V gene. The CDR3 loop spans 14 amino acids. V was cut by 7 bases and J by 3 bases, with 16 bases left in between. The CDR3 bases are TGTGCCAGCACCCTAGGCAGGGGGGACTACGAGCAGTACTTC. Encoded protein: CASTLGRGDYEQYF.

The CDR3 sequence: CAWSMSRTGGYTEAFF. The CDR3 nucleotides read TGTGCCTGGAGTATGAGCCGGACAGGGGGCTACACTGAAGCTTTCTTT. The chain carries TRBV30 and TRBJ1-1; the match to TRBD1 covers 11 bases. The CDR3 length is 16 residues. The ends lost 2 bases at V and 3 bases at J; junction bases unmatched: 8. CDR1 and CDR2 from the germline V gene are GTSNPN and SVGIG (reference sequence).

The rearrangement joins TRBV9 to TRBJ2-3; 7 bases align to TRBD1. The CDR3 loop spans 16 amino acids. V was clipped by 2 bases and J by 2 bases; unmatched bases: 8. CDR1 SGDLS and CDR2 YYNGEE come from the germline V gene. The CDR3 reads CASSVRGQVTTDTQYF. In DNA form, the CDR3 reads TGTGCCAGCAGCGTCAGAGGACAGGTCACCACAGATACGCAGTATTTT.

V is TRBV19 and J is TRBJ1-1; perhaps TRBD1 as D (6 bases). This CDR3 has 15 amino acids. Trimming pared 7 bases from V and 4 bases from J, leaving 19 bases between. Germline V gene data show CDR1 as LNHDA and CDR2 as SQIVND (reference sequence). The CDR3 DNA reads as TGTGCCAGTAAACCTACAAGCTACAGGGCCACTGAAGCTTTCTTT. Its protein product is CASKPTSYRATEAFF.

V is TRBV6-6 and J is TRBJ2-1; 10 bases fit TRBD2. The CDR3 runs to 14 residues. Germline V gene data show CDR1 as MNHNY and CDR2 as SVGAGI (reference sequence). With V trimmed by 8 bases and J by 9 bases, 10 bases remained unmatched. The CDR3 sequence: CASGQAGGPSEQFF. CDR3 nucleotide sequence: TGTGCCAGCGGTCAAGCGGGAGGGCCCAGTGAGCAGTTCTTC.

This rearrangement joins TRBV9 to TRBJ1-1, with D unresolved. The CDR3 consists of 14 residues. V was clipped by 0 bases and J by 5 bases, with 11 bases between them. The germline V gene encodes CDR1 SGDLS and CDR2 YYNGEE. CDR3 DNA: TGTGCCAGCAGCGTAGCTCAAACTTGGACTGAAGCTTTCTTT. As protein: CASSVAQTWTEAFF.

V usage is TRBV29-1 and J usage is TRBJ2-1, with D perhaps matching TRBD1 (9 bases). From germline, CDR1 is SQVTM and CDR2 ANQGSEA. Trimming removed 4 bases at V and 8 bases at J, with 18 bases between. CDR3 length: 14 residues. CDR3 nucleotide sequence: TGCAGCGTTGGAGGGACAGGGCGGGGGGATGAGCAGTTCTTC. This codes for CSVGGTGRGDEQFF.

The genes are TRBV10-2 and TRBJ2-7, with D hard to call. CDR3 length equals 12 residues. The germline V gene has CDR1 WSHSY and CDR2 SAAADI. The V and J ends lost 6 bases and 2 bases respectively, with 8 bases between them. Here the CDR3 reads CASSDKPYEQYF. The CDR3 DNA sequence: TGCGCCAGCAGCGACAAGCCCTACGAGCAGTACTTC.

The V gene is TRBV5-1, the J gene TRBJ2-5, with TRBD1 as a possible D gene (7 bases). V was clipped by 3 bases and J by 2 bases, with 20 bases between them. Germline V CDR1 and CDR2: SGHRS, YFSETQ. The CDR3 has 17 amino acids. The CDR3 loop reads CASSYYRGSGLQETQYF. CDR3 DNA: TGCGCCAGCAGCTATTACAGGGGTAGCGGCTTACAAGAGACCCAGTACTTC.

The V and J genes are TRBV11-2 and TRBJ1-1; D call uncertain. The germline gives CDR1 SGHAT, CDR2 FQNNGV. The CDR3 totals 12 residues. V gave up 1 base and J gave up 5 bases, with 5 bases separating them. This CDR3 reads CASSLVLTEAFF. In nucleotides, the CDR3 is TGTGCCAGCAGCTTAGTTCTTACTGAAGCTTTCTTT.

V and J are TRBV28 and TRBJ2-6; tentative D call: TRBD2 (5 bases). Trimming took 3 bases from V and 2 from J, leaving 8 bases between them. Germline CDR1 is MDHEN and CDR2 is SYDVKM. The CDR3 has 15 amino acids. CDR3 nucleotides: TGTGCCAGCAGTTTTGCGCGGGCTGGGGCCAACGTCCTGACTTTC. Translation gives CASSFARAGANVLTF. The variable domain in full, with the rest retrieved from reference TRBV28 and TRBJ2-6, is DVKVTQSSRYLVKRTGEKVFLECVQDMDHENMFWYRQDPGLGLRLIYFSYDVKMKEKGDIPEGYSVSREKKERFSLILESASTNQTSMYLCASSFARAGANVLTFGAGSRLTVL.

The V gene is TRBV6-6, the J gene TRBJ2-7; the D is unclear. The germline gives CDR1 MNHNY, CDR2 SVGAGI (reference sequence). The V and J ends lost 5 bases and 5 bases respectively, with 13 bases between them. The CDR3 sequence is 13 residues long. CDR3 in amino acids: CASSRLGLNEQYF. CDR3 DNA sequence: TGTGCCAGCAGTCGCCTAGGTCTCAACGAGCAGTACTTC.

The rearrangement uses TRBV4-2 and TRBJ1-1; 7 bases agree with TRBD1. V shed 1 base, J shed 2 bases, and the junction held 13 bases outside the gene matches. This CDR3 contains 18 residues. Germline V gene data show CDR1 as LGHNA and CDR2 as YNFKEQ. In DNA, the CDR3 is TGTGCCAGCAGCCAAGCCACTCCGGGACAGAGGCTTAACACTGAAGCTTTCTTT. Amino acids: CASSQATPGQRLNTEAFF.

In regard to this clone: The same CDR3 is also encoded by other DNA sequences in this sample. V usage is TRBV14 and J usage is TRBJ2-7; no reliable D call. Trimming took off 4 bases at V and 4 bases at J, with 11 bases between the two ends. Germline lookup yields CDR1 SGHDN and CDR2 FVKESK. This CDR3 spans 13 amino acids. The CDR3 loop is CASSLHDGYEQYF. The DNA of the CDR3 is TGTGCCAGCAGCCTTCACGACGGGTACGAGCAGTACTTC.